This T cell receptor (beta chain) was captured in a study of blood T cell repertoires in COVID-19. Study overall: Italy, Spain and the United States were the sources of the convalescent and acute COVID-19 samples. T cells, B-cell-depleted T cells, or PBMCs supplied cDNA or gDNA.

A note on this clone: Germline is not matched at one junction end, which may reflect a read error.

The repertoire was sequenced with immunoSEQ multiplex PCR; TCRdb's copy has only in-frame clones and lacks some. The sample lists a few hundred thousand clones, more than 75% occurring once. The CDR3 contains 14 residues. Germline loops: CDR1 SSHAT, CDR2 FNYEAQ (reference sequence). Adults between roughly 18 and 89 years of age took part from more than 20 US areas. This chain connects TRBV7-7 to TRBJ2-5, with D perhaps TRBD1 (6 bases). What was sequenced was PBMCs or T cells enriched from blood (not recorded which). This receptor was obtained from a woman in her 50s who had recovered from COVID-19. Here the CDR3 reads CASSQGQSQETQYF. As DNA, the CDR3 is TGTGCTAGCAGCCAAGGACAGAGCCAAGAGACCCAGTACTTC.